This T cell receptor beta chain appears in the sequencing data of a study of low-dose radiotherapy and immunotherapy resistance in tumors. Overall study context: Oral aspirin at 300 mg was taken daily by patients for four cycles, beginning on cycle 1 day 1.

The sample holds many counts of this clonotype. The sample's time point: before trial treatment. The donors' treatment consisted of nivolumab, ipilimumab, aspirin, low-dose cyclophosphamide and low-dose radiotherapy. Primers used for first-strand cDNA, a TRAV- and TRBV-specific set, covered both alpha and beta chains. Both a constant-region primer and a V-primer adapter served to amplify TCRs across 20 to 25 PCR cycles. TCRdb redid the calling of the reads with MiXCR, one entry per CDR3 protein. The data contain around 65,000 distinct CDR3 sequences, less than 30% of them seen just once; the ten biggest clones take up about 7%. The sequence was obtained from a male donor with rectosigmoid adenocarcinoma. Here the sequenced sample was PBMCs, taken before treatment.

The CDR3 spells CASSPPGGQPQHF. The DNA for the CDR3 is TGTGCCAGCTCACCACCGGGGGGACAGCCCCAGCATTTT. The rearrangement uses TRBV18 and TRBJ1-5; D may be TRBD1 (5 bases). The germline V gene has CDR1 KGHSH and CDR2 LQKENI. The CDR3 runs 13 residues. Trimming removed 0 bases at V and 7 bases at J, with 7 bases between.